These 31 T cell receptor beta chains came from one sample sequenced in a study of cytomegalovirus exposure and HLA in healthy donors. 60 Vbeta and 13 Jbeta primers were used in PCR. Here immunoSEQ multiplex PCR was the method, and the copy in TCRdb shows in-frame clones only, minus some. This sample has 150,000 or so clones, with over 70% found just once. Material for sequencing was PBMCs. The receptors stem from a woman between 45 and 60 years old in good health and CMV-seropositive.

Only a few counts were recorded for this clone. This chain joins TRBV6-4 and TRBJ1-2; no firm D call. This CDR3 contains 13 residues. Trimming removed 6 bases from V and 4 bases from J, with 12 bases in between. Germline CDR1 and CDR2: MRHNA and SNTAGT. In nucleotides, the CDR3 is TGTGCCAGCAGCTTAGAGGGCGGCTATGGCTACACCTTC. Residues: CASSLEGGYGYTF.

The rearrangement joins TRBV4-3 to TRBJ2-5, with D unresolved. V gave up 0 bases and J gave up 5 bases, with 13 bases separating them. This CDR3 contains 15 residues. From germline, CDR1 is LGHNA and CDR2 YSLEER. The CDR3 nucleotides are TGCGCCAGCAGCCAAGAAATCGCTAGATTCGAGACCCAGTACTTC. Its protein is CASSQEIARFETQYF.

The V call is TRBV2, the J call TRBJ2-5; D gene uncertain. With 4 bases removed from V and 4 bases from J, the gap between germline ends came to 13 bases. CDR1 and CDR2 (germline): SNHLY, FYNNEI. This CDR3 has 14 residues. The CDR3 bases are TGTGCCAGCAGTGGATGGGCTCAAGGAGAGACCCAGTACTTC. It specifies CASSGWAQGETQYF.

This clone was counted a few times. The genes are TRBV4-3 and TRBJ2-7; the D is unclear. The CDR3 has 16 residues. Germline CDR1 LGHNA, CDR2 YSLEER. V shed 3 bases and J shed 0 bases, with 15 bases lying between them. CDR3: CASSHNLGDPSYEQYF. CDR3 sequence (DNA): TGCGCCAGCAGCCATAACCTAGGAGATCCCTCCTACGAGCAGTACTTC.

The chain links TRBV30 to TRBJ1-1; TRBD1 matches at 7 bases. V shed 5 bases, J shed 3 bases, and the junction held 6 bases outside the gene matches. Germline V gene sequence: CDR1 GTSNPN, CDR2 SVGIG (reference sequence). The CDR3 has 13 amino acids. The CDR3 DNA reads TGTGCCTGGGCCAGGGGGAAACACACTGAAGCTTTCTTT. It specifies CAWARGKHTEAFF.

The rearrangement joins TRBV30 to TRBJ1-5, with D possibly being TRBD1 (6 bases). Looked up from germline, CDR1 is GTSNPN and CDR2 is SVGIG (reference sequence). Trimming cost V 1 base and J 4 bases, with 11 bases left between them. The CDR3 covers 14 residues. The CDR3, as DNA: TGTGCCTGGAGTGCAGGGGTCCTAAATCAGCCCCAGCATTTT. It encodes CAWSAGVLNQPQHF.

The table lists this clone with a few counts. This chain joins TRBV27 and TRBJ2-7, with a weak D call TRBD2 (5 bases). With 3 bases removed from V and 0 bases from J, the gap between germline ends came to 9 bases. The CDR3 covers 14 residues. Germline CDR1 is MNHEY and CDR2 is SMNVEV (reference sequence). The CDR3 sequence: CASSFGLASYEQYF. As DNA, the CDR3 is TGTGCCAGCAGTTTCGGCCTAGCCTCCTACGAGCAGTACTTC.

A few counts support this clone. This chain links TRBV15 with TRBJ2-1, with TRBD2 matching over 10 bases. CDR1 LNHNV and CDR2 YYDKDF come from the germline V gene (reference sequence). The CDR3 length is 14 residues. V was pared by 3 bases and J by 5 bases, with 1 base of the junction left unmatched. The CDR3 bases are TGTGCCACCAGCAGGGGACTAGCGAACAATGAGCAGTTCTTC. Its translation is CATSRGLANNEQFF.

A few counts support this clone. The gene calls are TRBV2 and TRBJ1-4; 9 bases fit TRBD1. Germline V CDR1 and CDR2: SNHLY, FYNNEI. This CDR3 region has 13 residues. Unmatched junction bases numbered 1, after V lost 5 bases and J lost 6 bases. The CDR3 nucleotides are TGTGCCAGCAGTCGGGACAGGGATGAAAAACTGTTTTTT. Its translation: CASSRDRDEKLFF.

The rearrangement joins TRBV7-6 to TRBJ1-2, with D maybe TRBD1 (5 bases). The V and J ends lost 0 bases and 4 bases respectively, with 6 bases between them. In germline, CDR1 is SGHVS, CDR2 FNYEAQ. The length of the CDR3 is 13 residues. CDR3 sequence: CASSLAQGYGYTF. The CDR3 region has the DNA TGTGCCAGCAGCTTAGCGCAGGGCTATGGCTACACCTTC.

This clone was seen a few times. The V gene is TRBV11-2, the J gene TRBJ2-7, with D possibly matching TRBD1 (5 bases). The CDR3 is 14 amino acids. V was pared by 2 bases and J by 5 bases, with 13 bases between. Germline V lookup: CDR1 SGHAT, CDR2 FQNNGV. The CDR3 nucleotides read TGTGCCAGCAGCTTAAGGGGTGGGAAGGACGAGCAGTACTTC. Protein: CASSLRGGKDEQYF. Supplemented by reference TRBV11-2 and TRBJ2-7, the full variable domain reads EAGVAQSPRYKIIEKRQSVAFWCNPISGHATLYWYQQILGQGPKLLIQFQNNGVVDDSQLPKDRFSAERLKGVDSTLKIQPAKLEDSAVYLCASSLRGGKDEQYFGPGTRLTVT.

V and J are TRBV2 and TRBJ2-1; 10 nucleotides align to TRBD2. CDR1 and CDR2 (germline): SNHLY, FYNNEI. The CDR3 loop spans 14 amino acids. The V segment lost 5 bases and the J segment 4 bases; nucleotides outside the gene matches: 2. CDR3: CASSTSGIYNEQFF. The CDR3 nucleotides read TGTGCCAGCAGTACTAGCGGGATTTACAATGAGCAGTTCTTC.

This CDR3 reads CASSLDSNSGANVLTF. The CDR3 DNA reads TGCGCCAGCAGCTTGGACAGCAACTCTGGGGCCAACGTCCTGACTTTC. The chain combines TRBV5-1 with TRBJ2-6; no definite D call. Germline-derived CDR1 and CDR2 are SGHRS and YFSETQ. The CDR3 covers 16 residues. Trimming shortened V by 0 bases and J by 0 bases, and 7 bases separated the two germline ends.

V gene TRBV9 combines with J gene TRBJ1-5; TRBD1 is a possible D gene (5 bases). V gave up 3 bases and J gave up 4 bases, with 8 bases separating them. CDR1 SGDLS and CDR2 YYNGEE come from the germline V gene. The CDR3 totals 13 residues. In nucleotides, the CDR3 is TGTGCCAGCAGCGAGGACATAAATCAGCCCCAGCATTTT. Protein: CASSEDINQPQHF.

V usage is TRBV15 and J usage is TRBJ2-5; D possibly corresponds to TRBD2 (6 bases). The J call may be faulty, since TRBJ2-7 better matches the DNA end. From germline, CDR1 is LNHNV and CDR2 YYDKDF (reference sequence). This CDR3 has 17 residues. The CDR3 is CATSSGLSGALTYEQYF. In nucleotides, the CDR3 is TGTGCCACCAGCAGCGGTCTTAGCGGAGCCCTCACCTACGAGCAGTACTTC.

The CDR3 DNA reads as TGTGCCAGCAGTTACGTGACTAGCGGGGATGAGCAGTTCTTC. Translated, it gives CASSYVTSGDEQFF. The genes are TRBV6-5 and TRBJ2-1; TRBD2 agrees at 11 bases. The CDR3 has 14 amino acids. Trimming cost V 2 bases and J 8 bases; bases outside gene matches: 2. Germline V CDR1 and CDR2: MNHEY, SVGAGI.

This clone was recorded once. The J gene is TRBJ1-5, the V gene TRBV10-1; 7 nucleotides agree with TRBD1. Germline-derived CDR1 and CDR2 are WNHNN and SYGVQD (reference sequence). Trimming took 6 bases from V and 7 from J; bases not matched to a gene: 9. This CDR3 has 14 amino acids. The CDR3 nucleotides are TGCGCCAGCAGAGGACAGGCGCTTGGACAGCCCCAGCATTTT. It specifies CASRGQALGQPQHF.

This chain uses TRBV5-8 with TRBJ2-5; TRBD2 agrees at 8 bases. The CDR3 has 13 amino acids. Germline V gene data show CDR1 as SGHTS and CDR2 as YDEGEE. Losses at the gene ends were 2 bases for V and 5 bases for J; bases not matched to a gene: 2. The CDR3 sequence is CASSFGTRETQYF. In nucleotides, the CDR3 is TGTGCCAGCAGCTTCGGGACTAGGGAGACCCAGTACTTC.

The chain links TRBV28 to TRBJ2-5; the match to TRBD2 covers 9 bases. The CDR3 runs to 15 residues. CDR1 and CDR2 (germline): MDHEN, SYDVKM. V trimming: 3 bases; J trimming: 8 bases; junction bases outside the gene matches: 10. CDR3 nucleotides: TGTGCCAGCAGTTTGGGCGGGAGGGACAAGAGAACCCAGTACTTC. Encoded protein: CASSLGGRDKRTQYF.

The V gene is TRBV18, the J gene TRBJ1-1, with 9 nucleotides matching TRBD1. After removal of 3 bases from V and 7 bases from J, the junction contained 9 bases not matched to a gene. The CDR3 has 15 residues. CDR1 and CDR2 (germline): KGHSH, LQKENI. CDR3 DNA: TGTGCCAGCTCACCGCGGACAGGGGCAGGCGGTGAAGCTTTCTTT. Translation: CASSPRTGAGGEAFF.

This sequence joins TRBV28 and TRBJ1-2; 8 bases match TRBD1. The V segment lost 9 bases and the J segment 4 bases; nucleotides outside the gene matches: 13. Germline-derived CDR1 and CDR2 are MDHEN and SYDVKM. This CDR3 comprises 15 residues. CDR3 loop: CASRTGTPLGYGYTF. The CDR3 bases are TGTGCCAGTCGGACAGGGACCCCTCTGGGCTATGGCTACACCTTC.

CDR3 in amino acids: CASSLMDSGQFF. The CDR3 nucleotides read TGTGCCAGCAGCTTAATGGACAGCGGGCAGTTCTTC. The chain uses TRBV7-6 and TRBJ2-1; possibly TRBD1 for D (6 bases). Germline V gives CDR1 SGHVS, CDR2 FNYEAQ. There are 12 residues in the CDR3. Trimming took off 2 bases at V and 12 bases at J, with 11 bases between the two ends. The variable domain in full, completed from reference TRBV7-6 and TRBJ2-1, reads GAGVSQSPRYKVTKRGQDVALRCDPISGHVSLYWYRQALGQGPEFLTYFNYEAQQDKSGLPNDRFSAERPEGSISTLTIQRTEQRDSAMYRCASSLMDSGQFFGPGTRLTVL.

The J gene is TRBJ2-2, the V gene TRBV19; D is possibly TRBD1 (6 bases). The germline V gene has CDR1 LNHDA and CDR2 SQIVND (reference sequence). This CDR3 contains 14 residues. V was pared by 7 bases and J by 4 bases, with 13 bases between. CDR3 nucleotides: TGTGCCAGTAAGAGCAGGGGTGGCACCGGGGAGCTGTTTTTT. It specifies CASKSRGGTGELFF.

This sequence joins TRBV18 and TRBJ1-2; D is uncertain. Germline CDR1 and CDR2: KGHSH and LQKENI. This CDR3 comprises 13 residues. Trimming left V 2 bases short and J 4 bases short, with 8 bases between. The CDR3 protein is CASSPDRVYGYTF. Here the CDR3 DNA reads TGTGCCAGCTCACCAGACCGGGTCTATGGCTACACCTTC. Full variable domain (outside the CDR3, taken from reference TRBV18 and TRBJ1-2): NAGVMQNPRHLVRRRGQEARLRCSPMKGHSHVYWYRQLPEEGLKFMVYLQKENIIDESGMPKERFSAEFPKEGPSILRIQQVVRGDSAAYFCASSPDRVYGYTFGSGTRLTVV.

The chain couples TRBV11-2 to TRBJ1-1; maybe TRBD1 (6 bases). The germline V gene encodes CDR1 SGHAT and CDR2 FQNNGV. V gave up 5 bases and J gave up 0 bases, with 22 bases separating them. CDR3 length: 18 amino acids. The CDR3 reads CASSQRRPGTFLNTEAFF. DNA of the CDR3: TGTGCCAGCAGCCAGCGCCGTCCCGGGACATTTTTGAACACTGAAGCTTTCTTT.

The gene calls are TRBV29-1 and TRBJ2-1; D may be TRBD1 (7 bases). Per the germline V gene, CDR1 is SQVTM and CDR2 is ANQGSEA. Trimming left V 4 bases short and J 12 bases short, with 19 bases between. This CDR3 contains 13 residues. The CDR3 DNA is TGCAGCGTTGTCAGGGGGGACGCCGACGGGCAGTTCTTC. Translated, it gives CSVVRGDADGQFF.

This chain links TRBV7-8 with TRBJ2-7, with D tentatively TRBD1 (5 bases). The length of the CDR3 is 15 residues. The V gene lost 3 bases and the J gene lost 0 bases, with 12 bases spanning the gap. Per the germline V gene, CDR1 is SGHVS and CDR2 is FQNEAQ. The DNA for the CDR3 is TGTGCCAGCAGCTTGGCCAGGGATAGCTCCTACGAGCAGTACTTC. Amino acid sequence: CASSLARDSSYEQYF.

The CDR3 here is CSVEGQGATGELFF. The CDR3 DNA sequence: TGCAGCGTTGAAGGGCAGGGGGCCACCGGGGAGCTGTTTTTT. The rearrangement links TRBV29-1 to TRBJ2-2; 8 nucleotides agree with TRBD1. V lost 1 base and J lost 4; bases outside the gene matches: 2. The germline V gene encodes CDR1 SQVTM and CDR2 ANQGSEA. The CDR3 sequence is 14 residues long.

The genes are TRBV9 and TRBJ2-7; D might be TRBD2 (7 bases). The CDR3 consists of 16 residues. Trimming shortened V by 0 bases and J by 6 bases, and 19 bases separated the two germline ends. CDR1 and CDR2 (germline): SGDLS, YYNGEE. The CDR3 DNA reads as TGTGCCAGCAGCGTAGCTCTTGAGGGGGGGCCAACCGAGCAGTACTTC. This encodes CASSVALEGGPTEQYF.

This clone was seen a single time. This chain joins TRBV5-4 and TRBJ2-5; maybe TRBD1 (6 bases). The CDR3 has 16 residues. From germline, CDR1 is SGHNT and CDR2 YYREEE (reference sequence). Deletions cut 0 bases from V and 3 bases from J, with 15 bases between. The CDR3 loop is CASSLGRFTGKETQYF. In nucleotides, the CDR3 is TGTGCCAGCAGCTTGGGTCGCTTCACAGGGAAAGAGACCCAGTACTTC. The full variable domain, its missing parts supplied by reference TRBV5-4 and TRBJ2-5, is ETGVTQSPTHLIKTRGQQVTLRCSSQSGHNTVSWYQQALGQGPQFIFQYYREEENGRGNFPPRFSGLQFPNYSSELNVNALELDDSALYLCASSLGRFTGKETQYFGPGTRLLVL.

The rearrangement uses TRBV11-3 and TRBJ2-7; 7 positions match TRBD2. Germline lookup yields CDR1 SGHNT and CDR2 YENEEA. With V trimmed by 3 bases and J by 1 base, 6 bases remained unmatched. CDR3 length: 15 residues. The DNA for the CDR3 is TGTGCCAGCAGCTTGGACGCTAGCGGATCCTACGAGCAGTACTTC. Amino acid sequence: CASSLDASGSYEQYF.